Described below is a single T cell receptor beta chain sequence and its context. This sample is part of a study of blood T cell repertoires in COVID-19. About the research overall: Acute and convalescent COVID-19 samples came from the United States, Italy and Spain. PBMCs, B-cell-depleted T cells, or T cells provided the cDNA or gDNA that made up the material.

Study processing details: Nucleated cell counts were estimated from reference gene primer amplification. Profiling relied on immunoSEQ multiplex PCR, and the TCRdb table lists in-frame clones only, not all of them. For V, J and clone size, that table is used; D and trimming come from the DNA. Of 200,000 to 300,000 clones listed, around 87% are singletons. The CDR3 is 14 amino acids. Germline V gives CDR1 MNHNS, CDR2 SASEGT. The germline V and J ends were trimmed by 3 bases and 8 bases, with 13 bases remaining between them. The sequence was collected from a man aged 60-69 years who had recovered from COVID-19. Sequenced input: peripheral blood. The chain recombines TRBV6-1 with TRBJ2-2; D might be TRBD1 (6 bases). This CDR3 is CASSDRGVSGELFF. The CDR3 DNA sequence: TGTGCCAGCAGTGACAGGGGCGTTTCGGGGGAGCTGTTTTTT.